Listed below are T cell receptor beta chains from one sample, sequenced in a study of blood T cells in healthy people across ages. TCRdb reprocessed the 5' RACE reads via MiXCR and lists one record per CDR3 protein. In the table there are around 1,900,000 distinct CDR3 sequences, approximately 40% of which are singletons. Sequenced input: blood. These receptors were taken from a human donor in good health. CDR3s include the opening cysteine and the closing phenylalanine or tryptophan. A D gene is named only where the DNA matches it firmly. Clone size is shown for a subset of rows, as once, few, many or a class of expanded clone.

TRBJ1-1,NA,TRBV29-1,NA,TGCAGCGTTCGGCAGGGGCAGGGGGAAGCTTTCTTT,CSVRQGQGEAFF
TRBJ2-2,few,TRBV7-9,NA,TGTGCCAGCCCCACCCCAGGGGTTCCCGGGGAGCTGTTTTTT,CASPTPGVPGELFF
TRBJ2-3,NA,TRBV3-1,NA,TGTGCCAGCAGCCAAGGGGGTAGATTCACAGATACGCAGTATTTT,CASSQGGRFTDTQYF
TRBJ1-2,many,TRBV4-3,NA,TGCGCCAGCAGCCAGGACAGCGACGACGAATTTGGCTACACCTTC,CASSQDSDDEFGYTF
TRBJ1-1,few,TRBV29-1,TRBD1,TGCAGCGCCCTCGACAGGGGCCGTGAAGCTTTCTTT,CSALDRGREAFF
TRBJ2-3,few,TRBV6-2/TRBV6-3,TRBD1,TGTGCCAGCACCCCCGACAGGGGGCGAGGTACAGATACGCAGTATTTT,CASTPDRGRGTDTQYF
TRBJ1-1,NA,TRBV29-1,NA,TGCAGCGCCGGATCGGGTCAGGGGACTGAAGCTTTCTTT,CSAGSGQGTEAFF
TRBJ1-6,NA,TRBV7-2,NA,TGTGCCAGCAGCCCTCGCTCCTCTTCGGCCGGTTCACCCCTCCACTTT,CASSPRSSSAGSPLHF
TRBJ2-1,NA,TRBV7-3,TRBD2,TGTGCCAGCAGCCCTAATAGCGGGGCCGGGAATGAGCAGTTCTTC,CASSPNSGAGNEQFF
TRBJ2-3,few,TRBV7-2,NA,TGTGCCAGCACCCTCCGGGACTCCTTCCTCGGCACAGATACGCAGTATTTT,CASTLRDSFLGTDTQYF
TRBJ1-2,NA,TRBV2,TRBD1,TGTGCCAGCAGGCCACCCGGACAGGGTGCGATTCGCTACACCTTC,CASRPPGQGAIRYTF
TRBJ2-7,few,TRBV28,NA,TGTGCCAGCAGTATCCTTGGCTACGAGCAGTACTTC,CASSILGYEQYF
TRBJ2-1,few,TRBV7-8,TRBD2,TGTGCCAGCAGCCCGCGGGGGGCGAGAAATGAGCAGTTCTTC,CASSPRGARNEQFF
TRBJ2-7,few,TRBV28,TRBD1,TGTGCCAGCAGTCGCCCTGGGACAGACTACGAGCAGTACTTC,CASSRPGTDYEQYF
TRBJ1-2,NA,TRBV3-1,NA,TGTGCCAGCAGCCCGCCGAGCGGGGTTTCGGGCTACACCTTC,CASSPPSGVSGYTF
TRBJ1-6,few,TRBV11-2,TRBD1,TGTGCCAGCAGCTGGGACAGGGGAAATCCACCCCTCCACTTT,CASSWDRGNPPLHF